One and the same sample provided the 21 T cell receptor beta chains below, sequenced in a study of technical replicates of blood from several donors. Libraries were prepared by immunoSEQ multiplex PCR; TCRdb keeps only in-frame clonotypes and omits some of them. This table has tens of thousands of clones, about 96% appearing once. Sequencing input: T cells isolated from PBMCs. Receptors originate from a human donor in good health.

The CDR3 DNA follows: TGTGCCAGCAGCCCCGACAGGTTCTCCATTTATGGCTACACCTTC. Its protein is CASSPDRFSIYGYTF. The chain carries TRBV5-6 and TRBJ1-2, with a possible D match to TRBD1 (6 bases). CDR3 size: 15 residues. From germline, CDR1 is SGHDT and CDR2 YYEEEE. V lost 4 bases, J lost 5 bases, and 18 bases lay in between.

The J gene is TRBJ1-5, the V gene TRBV2, with unresolved D. The CDR3 totals 18 residues. Trimming shortened V by 1 base and J by 0 bases, and 16 bases separated the two germline ends. In germline, CDR1 is SNHLY, CDR2 FYNNEI. Here the CDR3 DNA reads TGTGCCAGCAGTGAAGGGGAGGGAGATCTTTATAGCAATCAGCCCCAGCATTTT. It codes for CASSEGEGDLYSNQPQHF.

The chain links TRBV11-2 to TRBJ2-7; D gene uncertain. This CDR3 spans 14 amino acids. Germline CDR1 SGHAT, CDR2 FQNNGV. V was pared by 1 base and J by 2 bases, with 9 bases between. CDR3 DNA sequence: TGTGCCAGCAGCTTAGTCCTTGGGCCCTACGAGCAGTACTTC. This translates into CASSLVLGPYEQYF. The entire variable domain, with the rest obtained from reference TRBV11-2 and TRBJ2-7, is as follows: EAGVAQSPRYKIIEKRQSVAFWCNPISGHATLYWYQQILGQGPKLLIQFQNNGVVDDSQLPKDRFSAERLKGVDSTLKIQPAKLEDSAVYLCASSLVLGPYEQYFGPGTRLTVT.

V is TRBV6-1 and J is TRBJ1-1; D possibly corresponds to TRBD1 (5 bases). The CDR3 has 15 amino acids. Germline values: CDR1 MNHNS, CDR2 SASEGT. Trimming left V 4 bases short and J 1 base short, with 13 bases between. For the CDR3, the DNA is TGTGCCAGCAGTGCTCTCCAGGGAGGGAACACTGAAGCTTTCTTT. This sequence encodes CASSALQGGNTEAFF.

The chain employs TRBV7-9 and TRBJ1-5; 9 bases line up with TRBD1. The germline gives CDR1 SEHNR, CDR2 FQNEAQ (reference sequence). After removal of 5 bases from V and 2 bases from J, the junction contained 4 bases not matched to a gene. The CDR3 has 15 residues. CDR3 protein: CASSLQGAGNQPQHF. CDR3 DNA: TGTGCCAGCAGCCTACAGGGGGCAGGCAATCAGCCCCAGCATTTT.

Here the CDR3 reads CATSLQDRGYTEAFF. The CDR3 nucleotides read TGTGCCACCAGCCTCCAGGACAGGGGTTATACTGAAGCTTTCTTT. This rearrangement joins TRBV15 to TRBJ1-1, with 9 nucleotides matching TRBD1. This CDR3 contains 15 residues. CDR1 LNHNV and CDR2 YYDKDF come from the germline V gene (reference sequence). Trimming took 5 bases from V and 5 from J; bases not matched to a gene: 9.

The gene calls are TRBV5-1 and TRBJ2-1; D possibly corresponds to TRBD2 (6 bases). The germline CDR1 and CDR2 sequences are SGHRS and YFSETQ. The CDR3 consists of 13 residues. V was cut by 3 bases and J by 7 bases, with 11 bases left in between. For the CDR3, the DNA is TGCGCCAGCAGCTCCGTAGCGGAGAATGAGCAGTTCTTC. Translated, it gives CASSSVAENEQFF.

The CDR3 bases are TGTGCCAGCAGCCTCAGACTAGCGTTTAACGAGCAGTACTTC. Its translation is CASSLRLAFNEQYF. This chain uses TRBV5-6 with TRBJ2-7, with TRBD2 matching over 8 bases. This CDR3 has 14 amino acids. Germline lookup yields CDR1 SGHDT and CDR2 YYEEEE. Losses at the gene ends were 4 bases for V and 5 bases for J; bases not matched to a gene: 8.

CDR3 sequence: CATSWDRGQGEQFF. The CDR3 bases are TGTGCCACCAGCTGGGACAGGGGTCAAGGGGAGCAGTTCTTC. The chain couples TRBV15 to TRBJ2-1; the match to TRBD1 covers 10 bases. V shed 5 bases and J 10 bases; nucleotides not matched to a gene: 8. CDR1 and CDR2 from the germline V gene are LNHNV and YYDKDF (reference sequence). CDR3 length: 14 amino acids. Variable domain in full (rest from reference TRBV15 and TRBJ2-1): DAMVIQNPRYQVTQFGKPVTLSCSQTLNHNVMYWYQQKSSQAPKLLFHYYDKDFNNEADTPDNFQSRRPNTSFCFLDIRSPGLGDTAMYLCATSWDRGQGEQFFGPGTRLTVL.

The chain carries TRBV6-5 and TRBJ1-1, with D unresolved. V was shortened by 4 bases and J by 8 bases, with 14 bases between the two germline ends. The germline CDR1 and CDR2 sequences are MNHEY and SVGAGI. CDR3 length: 13 amino acids. CDR3 sequence: CASSSGITREAFF. The CDR3 coding sequence is TGTGCCAGCAGTTCCGGGATTACGAGGGAAGCTTTCTTT.

A remark on this clone: One end of the junction fails to match germline, which may point to a read error. The chain couples TRBV6-5 to TRBJ1-1; 10 nucleotides align to TRBD1. CDR1 and CDR2 (germline): MNHEY, SVGAGI. The CDR3 runs to 15 residues. The CDR3 region has the DNA TGTGCCAGCACTTACGGGGACAGGGGTAACACTGAAGCTTTCTTT. It codes for CASTYGDRGNTEAFF.

This clone was found a few times. The V call is TRBV29-1, the J call TRBJ1-1; D call uncertain. With 3 bases removed from V and 0 bases from J, the gap between germline ends came to 8 bases. The CDR3 is made up of 13 amino acids. Germline lookup yields CDR1 SQVTM and CDR2 ANQGSEA. The CDR3 sequence is CSVDRRLNTEAFF. The CDR3 bases are TGCAGCGTTGATAGGCGGTTGAACACTGAAGCTTTCTTT.

V and J are TRBV13 and TRBJ2-1; 10 bases match TRBD2. The J segment lost 1 base and the V segment lost 8 bases, leaving 2 bases of the junction unmatched. Germline assignment: CDR1 PRHDT and CDR2 FYEKMQ (reference sequence). The CDR3 contains 14 residues. Here the CDR3 reads CASQTSGSYNEQFF. The DNA for the CDR3 is TGTGCCAGCCAGACTAGCGGGTCCTACAATGAGCAGTTCTTC.

The chain links TRBV7-3 to TRBJ2-1; 9 bases map to TRBD1. The V gene's germline CDR1 is SGHTA and CDR2 FQGTGA. The V segment lost 4 bases and the J segment 8 bases; nucleotides outside the gene matches: 9. This CDR3 spans 15 amino acids. CDR3: CASSSYRGREDEQFF. In DNA, the CDR3 is TGTGCCAGCAGCTCCTACAGGGGGCGTGAGGATGAGCAGTTCTTC.

V is TRBV4-2 and J is TRBJ2-7; D is perhaps TRBD1 (6 bases). The length of the CDR3 is 14 residues. Trimming removed 4 bases at V and 5 bases at J, with 15 bases between. Germline CDR1 and CDR2: LGHNA and YNFKEQ. The CDR3 DNA reads TGTGCCAGCAGCCCGAACAGGGCCGTCGACGAGCAGTACTTC. Its translation is CASSPNRAVDEQYF.

This sequence joins TRBV7-9 and TRBJ1-1; D gene ambiguous. CDR3 length equals 15 residues. CDR1 and CDR2 (germline): SEHNR, FQNEAQ (reference sequence). With 3 bases removed from V and 3 bases from J, the gap between germline ends came to 14 bases. Here the CDR3 reads CASSFNGLEDTEAFF. In nucleotides, the CDR3 is TGTGCCAGCAGCTTTAATGGATTGGAGGACACTGAAGCTTTCTTT.

This clone was seen a single time. The chain uses TRBV29-1 and TRBJ2-3; 9 bases align to TRBD2. The CDR3 loop spans 13 amino acids. V lost 6 bases, J lost 1 base, and 2 bases stayed unmatched. Looked up from germline, CDR1 is SQVTM and CDR2 is ANQGSEA. This CDR3 is CSVASGGTDTQYF. CDR3 coding DNA: TGCAGCGTGGCTAGCGGGGGCACAGATACGCAGTATTTT.

The chain couples TRBV11-2 to TRBJ1-2, with 8 bases lining up with TRBD1. The junction had 7 bases not matched to a gene; V was cut back by 3 bases and J by 4 bases. Germline assignment: CDR1 SGHAT and CDR2 FQNNGV. This CDR3 has 15 residues. CDR3 nucleotides: TGTGCCAGCAGCTTTGGGACAGGTATCTTCTATGGCTACACCTTC. Protein product: CASSFGTGIFYGYTF.

The chain carries TRBV2 and TRBJ1-1, with TRBD1 identical over 7 bases. This CDR3 has 12 amino acids. Germline lookup yields CDR1 SNHLY and CDR2 FYNNEI. V lost 8 bases and J lost 8; bases outside the gene matches: 8. The CDR3 sequence is CASPPGGGEAFF. CDR3 DNA sequence: TGTGCCAGCCCCCCTGGAGGGGGCGAAGCTTTCTTT.

The J gene is TRBJ1-3, the V gene TRBV29-1; D remains unclear. Looked up from germline, CDR1 is SQVTM and CDR2 is ANQGSEA. CDR3 size: 11 residues. V lost 7 bases, J lost 4 bases, and 8 bases lay in between. For the CDR3, the DNA is TGCAGCGCTGCCCGGGGAAACACCATATATTTT. This translates into CSAARGNTIYF. The variable domain in full, completed from reference TRBV29-1 and TRBJ1-3, reads SAVISQKPSRDICQRGTSLTIQCQVDSQVTMMFWYRQQPGQSLTLIATANQGSEATYESGFVIDKFPISRPNLTFSTLTVSNMSPEDSSIYLCSAARGNTIYFGEGSWLTVV.

In its sample, this clone was seen once. The rearrangement uses TRBV30 and TRBJ2-7; maybe TRBD2 (6 bases). The CDR3 is 14 amino acids. Looked up from germline, CDR1 is GTSNPN and CDR2 is SVGIG (reference sequence). The V and J ends lost 0 bases and 4 bases respectively, with 13 bases between them. The CDR3 DNA sequence: TGTGCCTGGAGTGTAGGAGGGACGGGGTACGAGCAGTACTTC. It translates to CAWSVGGTGYEQYF.